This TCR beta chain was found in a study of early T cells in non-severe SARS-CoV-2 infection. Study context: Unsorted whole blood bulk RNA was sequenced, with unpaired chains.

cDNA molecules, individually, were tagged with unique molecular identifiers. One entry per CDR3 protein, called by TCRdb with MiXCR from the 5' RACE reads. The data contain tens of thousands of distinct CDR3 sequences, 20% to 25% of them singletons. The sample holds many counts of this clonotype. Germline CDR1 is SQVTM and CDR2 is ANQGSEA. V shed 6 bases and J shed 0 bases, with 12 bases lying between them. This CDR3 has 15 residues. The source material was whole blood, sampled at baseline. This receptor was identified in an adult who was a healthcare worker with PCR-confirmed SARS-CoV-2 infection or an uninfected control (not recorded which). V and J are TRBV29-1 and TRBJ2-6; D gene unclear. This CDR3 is CSVSVPNSGANVLTF. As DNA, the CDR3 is TGCAGCGTAAGCGTACCGAACTCTGGGGCCAACGTCCTGACTTTC.